This TCR beta chain was sequenced during a study of blood T cells in healthy people across ages. Germline V lookup: CDR1 MNHEY, CDR2 SVGEGT. V was pared by 2 bases and J by 5 bases, with 2 bases of the junction left unmatched. The CDR3 loop spans 14 amino acids. Sample-barcoded 5' priming and a J-beta primer mix drove a second PCR of roughly 6 to 12 cycles. Sequencing recovered at least 2.5 million CDR3-containing paired-end reads from each sample. TCRdb reprocessed the 5' RACE reads with MiXCR, giving one entry per CDR3 protein. The data contain about 1 million distinct CDR3 sequences, roughly 24% of them seen just once; the ten biggest clones take up around 0.75%. These data also featured in a second study, about T cells of mothers and their children.

The chain joins TRBV6-2 or TRBV6-3 to TRBJ2-1; 8 bases line up with TRBD2. This TCR was sampled from a girl aged 2 to 9 in good health. Input material: blood. The CDR3 DNA sequence: TGTGCCAGCAGTTACGGGACTAGGAACAATGAGCAGTTCTTC. Amino acid sequence: CASSYGTRNNEQFF.